Listed here are 20 T cell receptor beta chains from one sample, sequenced in a study of blood T cell repertoires in COVID-19. Only in-frame clones appear in the TCRdb table, and some are missing; sequencing was by immunoSEQ multiplex PCR. Of approximately 69,000 clones listed, around three quarters are singletons. Sequencing was carried out using peripheral blood. These receptors all come from a man aged 60 to 69 with acute or convalescent COVID-19.

The chain couples TRBV30 to TRBJ2-6; TRBD1 matches at 7 bases. Germline V CDR1 and CDR2: GTSNPN, SVGIG (reference sequence). The CDR3 sequence is 14 residues long. Trimming cost V 4 bases and J 5 bases; bases outside gene matches: 5. CDR3 protein: CAWKKGGWANVLTF. The CDR3 DNA sequence: TGTGCCTGGAAGAAAGGGGGCTGGGCCAACGTCCTGACTTTC.

The DNA of the CDR3 is TGTGCCAGCAGCCCATCCCGGAACAGGGGGACCTCTGGAAACACCATATATTTT. Protein sequence: CASSPSRNRGTSGNTIYF. V gene TRBV7-2 combines with J gene TRBJ1-3, with 8 bases lining up with TRBD1. The junction had 12 bases not matched to a gene; V was cut back by 5 bases and J by 0 bases. CDR3 size: 18 residues. Germline values: CDR1 SGHTA, CDR2 FQGNSA.

The J gene is TRBJ2-2, the V gene TRBV11-2, with a weak D call TRBD1 (5 bases). Germline values: CDR1 SGHAT, CDR2 FQNNGV. The CDR3 sequence is 15 residues long. Trimming pared 3 bases from V and 4 bases from J, leaving 12 bases between. The CDR3 sequence is CASSFQGPSTGELFF. CDR3 nucleotide sequence: TGTGCCAGCAGCTTTCAGGGCCCGAGCACCGGGGAGCTGTTTTTT.

This chain uses TRBV18 with TRBJ1-1, with D maybe TRBD1 (5 bases). V was trimmed by 0 bases and J by 5 bases, leaving 13 bases between them. The CDR3 length is 15 residues. Looked up from germline, CDR1 is KGHSH and CDR2 is LQKENI. The CDR3 DNA follows: TGTGCCAGCTCACCACCGGGGGGGTCGGGGACTGAAGCTTTCTTT. This codes for CASSPPGGSGTEAFF.

V usage is TRBV2 and J usage is TRBJ2-5; D is undetermined. V was pared by 8 bases and J by 1 base, with 11 bases between. This CDR3 region has 13 residues. Germline CDR1 and CDR2: SNHLY and FYNNEI. The CDR3 bases are TGTGCCAGCTTTCAGGATTCCCAAGAGACCCAGTACTTC. Translating it yields CASFQDSQETQYF.

The chain uses TRBV15 and TRBJ1-5, with D tentatively TRBD1 (5 bases). CDR3 length equals 14 residues. V lost 4 bases to trimming and J lost 7 bases, with 14 bases between them. Germline V gene lookup returns CDR1 LNHNV and CDR2 YYDKDF (reference sequence). The CDR3 nucleotides read TGTGCCACCAGCATCCGACAGTACGGGCAGCCCCAGCATTTT. It is translated as CATSIRQYGQPQHF.

This chain uses TRBV4-1 with TRBJ2-3, with 8 nucleotides matching TRBD2. With 0 bases clipped from V and 3 bases from J, the junction kept 2 bases outside the gene matches. The CDR3 spans 15 residues. CDR1 is MGHRA and CDR2 is YSYEKL in the germline V gene. In DNA form, the CDR3 reads TGCGCCAGCAGCCAAGAGCGGGGGGTTACAGATACGCAGTATTTT. Its protein product is CASSQERGVTDTQYF.

The V gene is TRBV5-1, the J gene TRBJ2-3; 9 bases are shared with TRBD2. The germline gives CDR1 SGHRS, CDR2 YFSETQ. This CDR3 has 15 residues. V lost 1 base and J lost 4; bases outside the gene matches: 4. The CDR3 is CASSLLAGGPDTQYF. For the CDR3, the DNA is TGCGCCAGCAGCTTGCTTGCGGGGGGGCCAGATACGCAGTATTTT.

The table lists this clone with a few counts. The chain employs TRBV5-1 and TRBJ2-7; no definite D call. This CDR3 is built from 13 residues. V lost 0 bases and J lost 0, with 4 bases in between. Germline CDR1 and CDR2: SGHRS and YFSETQ. The CDR3 bases are TGCGCCAGCAGCTTGGCACTCTCCTACGAGCAGTACTTC. Encoded protein: CASSLALSYEQYF.

As concerns this clone: One end of the junction is discordant with germline, which a read error may explain. V is TRBV2 and J is TRBJ2-2; 11 nucleotides line up with TRBD1. CDR3 length: 15 amino acids. From germline, CDR1 is SNHLY and CDR2 FYNNEI. The CDR3 reads CASSPRTGGSGGLFF. CDR3 DNA: TGTGCCAGCAGTCCGCGGACAGGGGGCTCCGGGGGGCTGTTTTTT.

V gene TRBV12-3 or TRBV12-4 combines with J gene TRBJ2-1; no definite D call. CDR3 size: 12 residues. The V and J ends lost 4 bases and 15 bases respectively, with 16 bases between them. CDR3 loop: CASSSILLRRFF. CDR3 sequence (DNA): TGTGCCAGCAGTTCCATCCTCCTACGGAGGTTCTTC.

The rearrangement links TRBV10-1 to TRBJ2-7, with 9 bases matching TRBD1. The CDR3 length is 14 residues. Trimming at V came to 8 bases and at J to 3 bases, leaving 8 bases not matched to a gene. The V gene's germline CDR1 is WNHNN and CDR2 SYGVQD (reference sequence). This CDR3 reads CASSTGTGIYEQYF. The CDR3 nucleotides are TGCGCCAGCTCCACCGGGACAGGGATCTACGAGCAGTACTTC.

The chain combines TRBV7-2 with TRBJ2-7, with D possibly being TRBD1 (6 bases). Trimming pared 4 bases from V and 3 bases from J, leaving 13 bases between. The germline gives CDR1 SGHTA, CDR2 FQGNSA. The CDR3 has 14 residues. The DNA for the CDR3 is TGTGCCAGCAGCTACACAGGGATGAACTACGAGCAGTACTTC. As protein: CASSYTGMNYEQYF.

This rearrangement joins TRBV7-9 to TRBJ2-3; the D gene is possibly TRBD1 (6 bases). From germline, CDR1 is SEHNR and CDR2 FQNEAQ (reference sequence). V shed 0 bases and J shed 2 bases, with 9 bases lying between them. The CDR3 loop spans 15 amino acids. The CDR3 nucleotides read TGTGCCAGCAGCTTAGCGGGGGCTATCACAGATACGCAGTATTTT. This encodes CASSLAGAITDTQYF. The whole variable domain, filled in from reference TRBV7-9 and TRBJ2-3, reads DTGVSQNPRHKITKRGQNVTFRCDPISEHNRLYWYRQTLGQGPEFLTYFQNEAQLEKSRLLSDRFSAERPKGSFSTLEIQRTEQGDSAMYLCASSLAGAITDTQYFGPGTRLTVL.

The chain is built from TRBV7-3 and TRBJ2-5; D is possibly TRBD2 (7 bases). Germline V gene sequence: CDR1 SGHTA, CDR2 FQGTGA. V lost 4 bases and J 7 bases, leaving 19 bases between the germline ends. CDR3 size: 15 residues. Here the CDR3 reads CASSWTGGSLGTQYF. The CDR3 DNA sequence: TGTGCCAGCAGCTGGACGGGGGGCTCCCTTGGGACCCAGTACTTC.

This chain links TRBV2 with TRBJ1-1; D is uncertain. Trimming took off 6 bases at V and 1 base at J, with 12 bases between the two ends. In germline, CDR1 is SNHLY, CDR2 FYNNEI. There are 14 residues in the CDR3. The DNA of the CDR3 is TGTGCCAGCAGGCAGCTCCTAGGGAACACTGAAGCTTTCTTT. Amino acids: CASRQLLGNTEAFF.

The rearrangement links TRBV7-8 to TRBJ1-2; 7 bases agree with TRBD1. The CDR3 contains 14 residues. Germline loops: CDR1 SGHVS, CDR2 FQNEAQ. Losses at the gene ends were 3 bases for V and 2 bases for J; bases not matched to a gene: 3. Here the CDR3 reads CASSFLQGNYGYTF. The CDR3 DNA reads as TGTGCCAGCAGCTTTTTACAGGGGAACTATGGCTACACCTTC.

The sample holds one count of this clone. The CDR3 coding sequence is TGTGCCAGCAGTCGAACAGGGGACACTGAAGCTTTCTTT. It codes for CASSRTGDTEAFF. This sequence joins TRBV6-5 and TRBJ1-1; TRBD1 agrees at 7 bases. The CDR3 extends over 13 amino acids. V shed 5 bases and J 3 bases; nucleotides not matched to a gene: 3. CDR1 and CDR2 (germline): MNHEY, SVGAGI.

The V and J genes are TRBV7-2 and TRBJ2-7; 7 bases fit TRBD2. Germline CDR1 is SGHTA and CDR2 is FQGNSA. The CDR3 has 16 residues. V gave up 4 bases and J gave up 7 bases; unmatched junction bases: 16. The CDR3 DNA reads as TGTGCCAGCAGCTGGGGACTACGGGGTACCCCTCGGGAGCAGTACTTC. Protein product: CASSWGLRGTPREQYF.

V gene TRBV6-4 combines with J gene TRBJ1-2; 11 bases fit TRBD1. Germline V gives CDR1 MRHNA, CDR2 SNTAGT. The CDR3 runs 14 residues. The J segment lost 4 bases and the V segment lost 2 bases, leaving 0 bases of the junction unmatched. The chain's CDR3 is CASSDGTGGYGYTF. The CDR3 DNA follows: TGTGCCAGCAGTGACGGGACAGGGGGCTATGGCTACACCTTC.